This TCR beta chain is drawn from a study of blood T cell repertoires in COVID-19. As for the study in general: From the United States, Italy and Spain came samples of acute and convalescent COVID-19. T cells, B-cell-depleted T cells, or PBMCs supplied cDNA or gDNA.

Authors' processing steps: Amplified reference gene primers provided the basis for estimating nucleated cell counts. Sequencing used immunoSEQ multiplex PCR; TCRdb keeps in-frame clones, though not all of them. Clonal size and the V and J genes are those of that table, whereas D and trimming came from the DNA. Counted here are about 130,000 clones, approximately 90% occurring once; the ten biggest clones make up about 1%. The V gene's germline CDR1 is MNHEY and CDR2 SMNVEV (reference sequence). The CDR3 consists of 17 residues. The V end lost 0 bases, the J end lost 4 bases, and 18 bases lay between the germline ends.

Sequences were obtained from peripheral blood. The receptor was derived from a woman older than 75 with acute or convalescent COVID-19. V and J are TRBV27 and TRBJ1-1; D gene unclear. CDR3 nucleotides: TGTGCCAGCAGTTTATCGCTGTTGGACGGGAGATTCACTGAAGCTTTCTTT. Its translation: CASSLSLLDGRFTEAFF.